Presented here are 13 T cell receptor beta chains from one specimen sequenced in a study of shared clonotypes between healthy human individuals. CD45RO-negative CD8 cells positively selected for CCR7 made up the naive population, which excluded terminally differentiated effector memory CD45RA+ cells. Profiled with immunoSEQ multiplex PCR; TCRdb holds only in-frame clones, not every one. Of about 2 million clones in the sample, just under 95% were seen once. Sequenced sample: naive CD8+ T cells sorted from blood. The receptors originated from a man younger than 30 in good health.

This chain joins TRBV5-6 and TRBJ1-6; D gene unclear. Trimming took off 3 bases at V and 7 bases at J, with 8 bases between the two ends. This CDR3 comprises 13 residues. CDR1 SGHDT and CDR2 YYEEEE come from the germline V gene. The CDR3 nucleotides read TGTGCCAGCAGCTGGGAGTCGAATTCACCCCTCCACTTT. Its translation: CASSWESNSPLHF. The entire variable domain, with the rest obtained from reference TRBV5-6 and TRBJ1-6, is as follows: DAGVTQSPTHLIKTRGQQVTLRCSPKSGHDTVSWYQQALGQGPQFIFQYYEEEERQRGNFPDRFSGHQFPNYSSELNVNALLLGDSALYLCASSWESNSPLHFGNGTRLTVT.

The genes are TRBV27 and TRBJ1-2, with 9 bases fitting TRBD1. Germline-derived CDR1 and CDR2 are MNHEY and SMNVEV (reference sequence). The junction had 8 bases not matched to a gene; V was cut back by 7 bases and J by 2 bases. The CDR3 is 15 residues long. The CDR3 sequence: CASTLITGGNYGYTF. CDR3 in DNA: TGTGCCAGCACCTTGATTACAGGGGGCAACTATGGCTACACCTTC.

This sequence joins TRBV11-2 and TRBJ2-7, with 9 nucleotides matching TRBD1. Per the germline V gene, CDR1 is SGHAT and CDR2 is FQNNGV. This CDR3 comprises 15 residues. V shed 5 bases, J shed 3 bases, and the junction held 8 bases outside the gene matches. CDR3 region: CASSATGTGFYEQYF. CDR3 sequence (DNA): TGTGCCAGCAGCGCAACCGGGACAGGGTTCTACGAGCAGTACTTC.

Remarks on this clone: In the same sample, other DNA sequences code for this CDR3. V and J are TRBV7-3 and TRBJ2-6; 8 bases match TRBD1. CDR1 SGHTA and CDR2 FQGTGA come from the germline V gene. Trimming cost V 5 bases and J 0 bases; bases outside gene matches: 6. This CDR3 is built from 17 residues. CDR3 residues: CASSPGTGSSGANVLTF. The CDR3 nucleotides are TGTGCCAGCAGCCCCGGGACAGGAAGCTCTGGGGCCAACGTCCTGACTTTC.

The chain links TRBV9 to TRBJ1-1; 9 bases align to TRBD1. With 4 bases clipped from V and 5 bases from J, the junction kept 6 bases outside the gene matches. CDR3 length: 14 residues. CDR1 and CDR2 (germline): SGDLS, YYNGEE. The CDR3 loop reads CASSPSGTGTEAFF. Written as DNA, the CDR3 is TGTGCCAGCAGCCCGAGCGGGACAGGGACTGAAGCTTTCTTT.

This chain connects TRBV7-9 to TRBJ2-4, with D tentatively TRBD1 (6 bases). Germline CDR1 reads SEHNR; CDR2 reads FQNEAQ (reference sequence). Trimming took off 3 bases at V and 0 bases at J, with 12 bases between the two ends. This CDR3 has 16 residues. CDR3 coding DNA: TGTGCCAGCAGCTTTGGACAGACTCTAGCCAAAAACATTCAGTACTTC. As protein: CASSFGQTLAKNIQYF.

Regarding this clone: This CDR3 is also generated by other DNA sequences in the sample. The CDR3 loop is CASSLQGQYEQYF. DNA for the CDR3: TGTGCCAGCAGTTTGCAGGGACAGTACGAGCAGTACTTC. The J gene is TRBJ2-7, the V gene TRBV27; 7 bases align to TRBD1. Germline-derived CDR1 and CDR2 are MNHEY and SMNVEV (reference sequence). Trimming cost V 3 bases and J 4 bases; bases outside gene matches: 3. CDR3 length equals 13 residues.

The J gene is TRBJ2-3, the V gene TRBV19; 8 bases fit TRBD2. Trimming took 7 bases from V and 4 from J; bases not matched to a gene: 7. The CDR3 has 14 amino acids. Germline assignment: CDR1 LNHDA and CDR2 SQIVND (reference sequence). The CDR3 nucleotides read TGTGCCAGTACCCCAGCGGGAGTACCAGATACGCAGTATTTT. Translating gives CASTPAGVPDTQYF.

Here the CDR3 DNA reads TGTGCCAGCAGTATCCCGGGACAGGGCTTGATAAATGAGCAGTTCTTC. Its translation: CASSIPGQGLINEQFF. The genes are TRBV27 and TRBJ2-1, with TRBD1 matching over 9 bases. V was pared by 5 bases and J by 7 bases, with 12 bases of the junction left unmatched. CDR3 length: 16 residues. Germline loops: CDR1 MNHEY, CDR2 SMNVEV (reference sequence).

The chain recombines TRBV5-1 with TRBJ2-7; 7 bases agree with TRBD1. The CDR3 totals 14 residues. The germline CDR1 and CDR2 sequences are SGHRS and YFSETQ. Losses at the gene ends were 4 bases for V and 3 bases for J; bases not matched to a gene: 7. The CDR3 reads CASSMGDSNYEQYF. In DNA form, the CDR3 reads TGCGCCAGCAGCATGGGGGACAGTAACTACGAGCAGTACTTC.

The genes are TRBV30 and TRBJ1-5; D is uncertain. The CDR3 runs 13 residues. Germline values: CDR1 GTSNPN, CDR2 SVGIG (reference sequence). V was trimmed by 3 bases and J by 4 bases, leaving 10 bases between them. CDR3 DNA: TGTGCCTGGAGCGCAGAGCCAAATCAGCCCCAGCATTTT. Amino acid sequence: CAWSAEPNQPQHF.

A word on this clone: The sample holds other DNA sequences that translate to the same CDR3. The genes are TRBV15 and TRBJ2-7; a possible D gene is TRBD2 (5 bases). CDR1 and CDR2 from the germline V gene are LNHNV and YYDKDF (reference sequence). Deletions cut 1 base from V and 3 bases from J, with 7 bases between. The CDR3 has 13 residues. Written as DNA, the CDR3 is TGTGCCACCAGCAGAGTAGGGAGCTACGAGCAGTACTTC. Translated: CATSRVGSYEQYF.

This chain links TRBV9 with TRBJ2-3; 8 bases match TRBD2. CDR1 is SGDLS, CDR2 YYNGEE, per germline. This CDR3 has 19 amino acids. V lost 0 bases to trimming and J lost 4 bases; unmatched junction nucleotides: 16. CDR3 residues: CASSVEGTGGAGASDTQYF. As DNA, the CDR3 is TGTGCCAGCAGCGTAGAGGGGACTGGAGGAGCGGGGGCATCAGATACGCAGTATTTT.